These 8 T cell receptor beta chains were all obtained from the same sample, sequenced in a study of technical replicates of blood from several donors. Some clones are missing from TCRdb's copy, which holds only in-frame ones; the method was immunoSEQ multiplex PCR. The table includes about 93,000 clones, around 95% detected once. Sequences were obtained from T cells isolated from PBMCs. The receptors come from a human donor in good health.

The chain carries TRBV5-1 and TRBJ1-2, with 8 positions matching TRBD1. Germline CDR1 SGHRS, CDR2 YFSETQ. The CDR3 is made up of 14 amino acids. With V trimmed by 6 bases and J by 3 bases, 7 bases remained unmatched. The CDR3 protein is CASTLPGQDYGYTF. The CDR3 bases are TGCGCCAGCACCTTACCGGGACAGGACTATGGCTACACCTTC.

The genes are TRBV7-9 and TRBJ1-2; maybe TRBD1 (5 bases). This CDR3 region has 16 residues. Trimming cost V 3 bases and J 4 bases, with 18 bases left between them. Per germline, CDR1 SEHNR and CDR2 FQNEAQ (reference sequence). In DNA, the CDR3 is TGTGCCAGCAGCTTTAAGGGGCGCCTGAGGTCCTATGGCTACACCTTC. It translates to CASSFKGRLRSYGYTF.

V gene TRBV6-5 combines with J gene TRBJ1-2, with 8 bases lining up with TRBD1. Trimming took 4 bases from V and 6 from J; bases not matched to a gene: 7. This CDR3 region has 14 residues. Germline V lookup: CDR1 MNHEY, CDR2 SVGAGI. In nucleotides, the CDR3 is TGTGCCAGCAGTTCAGGACAGGGCACGAATGGCTACACCTTC. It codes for CASSSGQGTNGYTF.

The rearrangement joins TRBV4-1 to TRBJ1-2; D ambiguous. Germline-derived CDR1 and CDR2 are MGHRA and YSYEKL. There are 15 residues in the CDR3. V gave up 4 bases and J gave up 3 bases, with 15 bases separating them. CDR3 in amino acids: CASSPTGGWDYGYTF. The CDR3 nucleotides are TGCGCCAGCAGCCCTACCGGAGGGTGGGACTATGGCTACACCTTC.

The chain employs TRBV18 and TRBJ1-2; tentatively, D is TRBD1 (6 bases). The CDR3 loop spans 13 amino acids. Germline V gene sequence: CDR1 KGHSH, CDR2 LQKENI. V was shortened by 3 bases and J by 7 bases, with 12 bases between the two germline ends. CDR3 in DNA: TGTGCCAGCTCACCTGGGGGGGCGAGTGGCTACACCTTC. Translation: CASSPGGASGYTF. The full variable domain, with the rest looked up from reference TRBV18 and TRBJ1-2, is NAGVMQNPRHLVRRRGQEARLRCSPMKGHSHVYWYRQLPEEGLKFMVYLQKENIIDESGMPKERFSAEFPKEGPSILRIQQVVRGDSAAYFCASSPGGASGYTFGSGTRLTVV.

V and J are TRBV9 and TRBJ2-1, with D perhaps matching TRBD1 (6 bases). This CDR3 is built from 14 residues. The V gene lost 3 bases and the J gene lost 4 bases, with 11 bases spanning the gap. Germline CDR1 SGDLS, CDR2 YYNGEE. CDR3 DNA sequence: TGTGCCAGCAGCGCCCAAGGGGGTTACAATGAGCAGTTCTTC. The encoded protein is CASSAQGGYNEQFF.

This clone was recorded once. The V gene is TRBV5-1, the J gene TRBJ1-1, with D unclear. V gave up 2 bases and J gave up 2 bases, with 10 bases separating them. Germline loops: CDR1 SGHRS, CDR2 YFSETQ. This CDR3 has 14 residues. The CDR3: CASSFDAGNTEAFF. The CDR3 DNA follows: TGCGCCAGCAGCTTTGATGCGGGAAACACTGAAGCTTTCTTT.

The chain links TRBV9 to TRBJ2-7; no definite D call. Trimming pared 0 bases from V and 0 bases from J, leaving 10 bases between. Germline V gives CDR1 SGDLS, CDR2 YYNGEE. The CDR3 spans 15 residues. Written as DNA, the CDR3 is TGTGCCAGCAGCGTAGACTTCTCAACCTCCTACGAGCAGTACTTC. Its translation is CASSVDFSTSYEQYF. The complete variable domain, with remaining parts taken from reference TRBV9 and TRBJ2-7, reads DSGVTQTPKHLITATGQRVTLRCSPRSGDLSVYWYQQSLDQGLQFLIQYYNGEERAKGNILERFSAQQFPDLHSELNLSSLELGDSALYFCASSVDFSTSYEQYFGPGTRLTVT.